This entry is about one T cell receptor (beta chain). Clones were read by immunoSEQ multiplex PCR, and TCRdb kept only the in-frame ones, dropping some. The sample carries tens of thousands of clones, around four fifths recorded once. These data are taken from a study of blood T cell repertoires in COVID-19. The overall study: From the United States, Italy and Spain came samples of acute and convalescent COVID-19. PBMCs, B-cell-depleted T cells, or T cells were the source of the cDNA or gDNA that made up the material.

This CDR3 comprises 16 residues. V was pared by 7 bases and J by 2 bases, with 19 bases between. The germline V gene encodes CDR1 SGHAT and CDR2 FQNNGV. The sample was peripheral blood. V gene TRBV11-2 combines with J gene TRBJ2-3; TRBD2 is a possible D gene (7 bases). The receptor was isolated from an older man with acute or convalescent COVID-19. CDR3 loop: CASTTRRGGTTDTQYF. Written as DNA, the CDR3 is TGTGCCAGCACCACCCGGAGGGGGGGAACCACAGATACGCAGTATTTT.